This TCR beta chain was recorded in a study of T cell changes during pregnancy in multiple sclerosis. Trimming took off 0 bases at V and 5 bases at J, with 23 bases between the two ends. Germline-derived CDR1 and CDR2 are MGHRA and YSYEKL. CDR3 size: 18 residues. The data were produced by immunoSEQ multiplex PCR, yet TCRdb's version contains in-frame clones alone and is incomplete. This table holds tens of thousands of clones, 85% to 95% found once. This sequence originates from a female donor in good health, enrolled as a control in a pregnancy study. J is TRBJ2-7 and V is TRBV4-1; D possibly corresponds to TRBD1 (9 bases). The sequencing here drew on peripheral blood, taken in the third trimester of pregnancy. The chain's CDR3 is CASSQDAGGQGSKHEQYF. The CDR3, as DNA: TGCGCCAGCAGCCAAGATGCGGGGGGACAGGGAAGTAAGCACGAGCAGTACTTC.